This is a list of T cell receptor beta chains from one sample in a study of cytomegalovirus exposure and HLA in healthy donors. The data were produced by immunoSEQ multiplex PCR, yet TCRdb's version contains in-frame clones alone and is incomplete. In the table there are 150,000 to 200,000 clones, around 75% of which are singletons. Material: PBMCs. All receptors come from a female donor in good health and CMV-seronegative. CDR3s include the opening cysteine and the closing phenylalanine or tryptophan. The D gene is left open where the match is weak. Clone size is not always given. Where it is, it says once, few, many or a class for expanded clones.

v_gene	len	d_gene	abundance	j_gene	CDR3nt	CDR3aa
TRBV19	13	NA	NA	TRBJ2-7	TGTGCCAGTAGTACCACAGGGGGGGGCGAGCAGTACTTC	CASSTTGGGEQYF
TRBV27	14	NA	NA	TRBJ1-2	TGTGCCAGCAGCCCTCGGGCCAGGGTCTATGGCTACACCTTC	CASSPRARVYGYTF
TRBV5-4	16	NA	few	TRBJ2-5	TGTGCCAGCAGCCGATCCGGGACTGCCACGAGGGAGACCCAGTACTTC	CASSRSGTATRETQYF
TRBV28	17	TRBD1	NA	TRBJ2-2	TGTGCCAGCAACGACCCGAGGGGGCAGGGGGCTGGCGGGGAGCTGTTTTTT	CASNDPRGQGAGGELFF
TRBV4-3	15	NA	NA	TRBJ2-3	TGCGCCAGCAGCCAAGAGGGGGCTAGCACAGATACGCAGTATTTT	CASSQEGASTDTQYF
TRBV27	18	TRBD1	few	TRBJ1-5	TGTGCCACTCCCAGCGGGGCTTCCAGGGGGCATGGCAATCAGCCCCAGCATTTT	CATPSGASRGHGNQPQHF
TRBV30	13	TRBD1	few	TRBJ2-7	TGTGCCTGGACTCGGGCAGGGGGCTACGAGCAGTACTTC	CAWTRAGGYEQYF
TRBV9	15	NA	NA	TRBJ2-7	TGTGCCAGCAGCGTCACGACAGATTCCTCCTACGAGCAGTACTTC	CASSVTTDSSYEQYF
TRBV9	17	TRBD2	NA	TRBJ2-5	TGTGCCAGCAGCGTAGGAGCTCTAGCGGGGGGGCAAGAGACCCAGTACTTC	CASSVGALAGGQETQYF
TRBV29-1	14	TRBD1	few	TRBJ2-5	TGCAGCCTTCGACAGGGTTTAGGAGCAGAGACCCAGTACTTC	CSLRQGLGAETQYF
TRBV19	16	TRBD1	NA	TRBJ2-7	TGTGCCAGTAGTATAAGGGGGACAGGGGATTTCTACGAGCAGTACTTC	CASSIRGTGDFYEQYF
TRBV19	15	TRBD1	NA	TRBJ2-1	TGTGCCAGTAGTAGAGCAGGGGGCTTCTACAATGAGCAGTTCTTC	CASSRAGGFYNEQFF
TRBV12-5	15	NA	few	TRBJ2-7	TGTGCTAGTGGTTTGAAACAGGGTGGTGTGGGCGAGCAGTACTTC	CASGLKQGGVGEQYF
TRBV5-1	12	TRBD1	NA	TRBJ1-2	TGCGCCAGCAGCTCGGACAGGGAAGGCTACACCTTC	CASSSDREGYTF
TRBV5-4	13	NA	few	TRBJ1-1	TGTGCCGGCAGCTTGGGGGACACCTCAGAAGCTTTCTTT	CAGSLGDTSEAFF
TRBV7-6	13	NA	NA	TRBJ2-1	TGTGCCAGCAGCTCCAGACTAGTCAATGAGCAGTTCTTC	CASSSRLVNEQFF
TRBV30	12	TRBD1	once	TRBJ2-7	TGTGCCTGGATGGACAGGGGTTACGAGCAGTACTTC	CAWMDRGYEQYF
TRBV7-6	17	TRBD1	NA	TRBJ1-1	TGTGCCAGCAGCTTAGCGCCGACAGGGGCAATGAACACTGAAGCTTTCTTT	CASSLAPTGAMNTEAFF
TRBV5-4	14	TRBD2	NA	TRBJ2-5	TGTGCCAGCAGCACTGGACTAGCGGAAGGTACCCAGTACTTC	CASSTGLAEGTQYF
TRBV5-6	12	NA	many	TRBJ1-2	TGTGCCAGCAGCCCCGGGGGGTCTGGCTACACCTTC	CASSPGGSGYTF
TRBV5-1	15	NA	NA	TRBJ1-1	TGCGCCAGCAGCAGACTAGGGACGGTGGACACTGAAGCTTTCTTT	CASSRLGTVDTEAFF
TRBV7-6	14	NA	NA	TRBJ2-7	TGTGCCAGCAGCTTAGGACAGGAATCCTACGAGCAGTACTTC	CASSLGQESYEQYF
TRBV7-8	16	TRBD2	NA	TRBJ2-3	TGTGCCAGCAGCTTAGTACGCGGGGGAGCCCCAGATACGCAGTATTTT	CASSLVRGGAPDTQYF
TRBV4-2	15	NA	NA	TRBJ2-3	TGTGCCAGCAGCCAAGGGAGTCAGACCACAGATACGCAGTATTTT	CASSQGSQTTDTQYF
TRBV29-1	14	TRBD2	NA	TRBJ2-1	TGCAGCGCTACGGGACTAGCGGACTACAATGAGCAGTTCTTC	CSATGLADYNEQFF
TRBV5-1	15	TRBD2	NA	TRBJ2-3	TGCGCCAGCAGCTTGGTGGGGACTAGCGGAGATACGCAGTATTTT	CASSLVGTSGDTQYF
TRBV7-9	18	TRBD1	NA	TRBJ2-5	TGTGCCAGCAGCTCACGGAACAGGGGGCGATTGTATCAAGAGACCCAGTACTTC	CASSSRNRGRLYQETQYF
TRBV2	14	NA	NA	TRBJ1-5	TGTGCCAGCAGGGGAGGTCTAATCAATCAGCCCCAGCATTTT	CASRGGLINQPQHF
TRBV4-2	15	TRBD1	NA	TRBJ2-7	TGTGCCAGCAGCCAAGAGGGGACAGGGGGCTACGAGCAGTACTTC	CASSQEGTGGYEQYF